A single sample is the source of the 6 T cell receptor beta chains below, sequenced in a study of blood T cell repertoires in COVID-19. Using immunoSEQ multiplex PCR, the repertoire was profiled, and TCRdb retains in-frame clones only, with some absent. The table records roughly 140,000 clones, 80% to 90% of them present only once. The specimen sequenced was peripheral blood. All receptors derive from a woman aged 55 to 70 with active COVID-19.

V is TRBV11-3 and J is TRBJ2-1; 7 bases agree with TRBD2. The germline gives CDR1 SGHNT, CDR2 YENEEA. The V segment lost 1 base and the J segment 5 bases; nucleotides outside the gene matches: 2. The CDR3 contains 14 residues. In nucleotides, the CDR3 is TGTGCCAGCAGCTTAGCCGGGACTAACAATGAGCAGTTCTTC. Protein sequence: CASSLAGTNNEQFF.

This clone came up once. This chain joins TRBV28 and TRBJ1-3; D gene unclear. V lost 6 bases, J lost 0 bases, and 9 bases lay in between. The germline V gene has CDR1 MDHEN and CDR2 SYDVKM. The CDR3 runs 14 residues. CDR3 DNA: TGTGCCAGCAGCGAATGGAGCTCTGGAAACACCATATATTTT. Protein product: CASSEWSSGNTIYF.

The chain is built from TRBV5-1 and TRBJ2-7, with 10 nucleotides matching TRBD2. Germline V gene lookup returns CDR1 SGHRS and CDR2 YFSETQ. This CDR3 is 14 amino acids long. J gave up 2 bases and V 1 base, and 0 bases lay outside the gene matches. The DNA of the CDR3 is TGCGCCAGCAGCTTGACTAGCGGGGCCTACGAGCAGTACTTC. It specifies CASSLTSGAYEQYF.

The chain uses TRBV4-2 and TRBJ1-2; D is perhaps TRBD1 (6 bases). The ends were cut back, 4 bases at V and 4 bases at J, with 16 bases in the middle. Germline V gene lookup returns CDR1 LGHNA and CDR2 YNFKEQ. This CDR3 region has 15 residues. The CDR3 coding sequence is TGTGCCAGCAGCCCGGGGCCGAGGGGGAGCTATGGCTACACCTTC. It yields the protein CASSPGPRGSYGYTF.

J is TRBJ2-5 and V is TRBV7-9; a weak D match, TRBD2 (5 bases). Germline loops: CDR1 SEHNR, CDR2 FQNEAQ (reference sequence). V dropped 1 base and J dropped 5 bases, with 14 bases sitting between them. The CDR3 totals 15 residues. In DNA form, the CDR3 reads TGTGCCAGCAGCTTAGGGGTTGACGGGGTGGAGACCCAGTACTTC. This sequence encodes CASSLGVDGVETQYF.

The J gene is TRBJ2-5, the V gene TRBV24-1; 8 bases are a match to TRBD1. Per the germline V gene, CDR1 is KGHDR and CDR2 is SFDVKD. Trimming removed 5 bases from V and 1 base from J; junction bases left unmatched: 11. The CDR3 spans 17 residues. The CDR3 is CATSGGRATGAQETQYF. The CDR3 bases are TGTGCCACCAGTGGCGGTAGGGCGACAGGGGCCCAAGAGACCCAGTACTTC.